This entry concerns a single T cell receptor beta chain. The target antigen is unknown. This specimen comes from a study of OX40 agonist ivuxolimab in advanced cancers. Study-level background: It was permissible to have had prior anti-PD-1, anti-PD-L1 or anti-CTLA-4 therapy, and around 43% had some. Partial responses occurred in three patients (one hepatocellular carcinoma, two cutaneous melanoma).

The V and J ends lost 6 bases and 4 bases respectively, with 15 bases between them. The CDR3 is 15 residues long. Per the germline V gene, CDR1 is MNHNY and CDR2 is SVGAGI (reference sequence). General observations from the study: Also present in some nonresponders was a low level of normalized T-cell clonal expansion.

Clones were read by immunoSEQ multiplex PCR, and TCRdb kept only the in-frame ones, dropping some. Here the sample spans under 20,000 clones, more than 80% being singletons. The clonotype originates from an adult with an advanced solid tumor such as melanoma, head and neck, liver or kidney cancer. This specimen was CD4+ or CD8+ T cells sorted from blood, taken in a trial of the OX40 agonist ivuxolimab. The chain links TRBV6-6 to TRBJ2-2; D could derive from TRBD1 or TRBD2 (5 bases each). In DNA form, the CDR3 reads TGTGCCAGCAGAAACGGGGCAGTTCTCACCGGGGAGCTGTTTTTT. This gives the protein CASRNGAVLTGELFF.